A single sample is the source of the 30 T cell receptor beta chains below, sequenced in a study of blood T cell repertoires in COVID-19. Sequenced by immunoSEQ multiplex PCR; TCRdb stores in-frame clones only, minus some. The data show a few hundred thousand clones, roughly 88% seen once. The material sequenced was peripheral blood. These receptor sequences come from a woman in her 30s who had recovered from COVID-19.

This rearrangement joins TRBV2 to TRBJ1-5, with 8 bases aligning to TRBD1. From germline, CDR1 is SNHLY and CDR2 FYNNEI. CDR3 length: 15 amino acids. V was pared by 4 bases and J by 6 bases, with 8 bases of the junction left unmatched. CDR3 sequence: CASSAYTGGLQPQHF. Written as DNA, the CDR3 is TGTGCCAGCAGTGCTTATACAGGGGGACTTCAGCCCCAGCATTTT.

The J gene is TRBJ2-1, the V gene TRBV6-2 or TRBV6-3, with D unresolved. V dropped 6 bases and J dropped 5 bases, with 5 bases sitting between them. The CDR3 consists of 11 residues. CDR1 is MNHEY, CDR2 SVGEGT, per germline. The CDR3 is CASSHNNEQFF. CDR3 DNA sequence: TGTGCCAGCAGCCATAACAATGAGCAGTTCTTC.

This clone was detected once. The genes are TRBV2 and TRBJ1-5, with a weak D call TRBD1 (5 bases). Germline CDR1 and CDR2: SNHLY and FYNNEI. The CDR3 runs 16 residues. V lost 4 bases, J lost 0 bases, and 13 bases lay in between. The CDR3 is CASSGAGGNSNQPQHF. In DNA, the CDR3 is TGTGCCAGCAGTGGGGCGGGGGGGAATAGCAATCAGCCCCAGCATTTT.

The CDR3: CASSLDRQGYNYGYTF. DNA of the CDR3: TGCGCCAGCAGCTTGGACCGACAGGGCTATAACTATGGCTACACCTTC. V gene TRBV5-1 combines with J gene TRBJ1-2, with TRBD1 matching 7 bases. V lost 0 bases, J lost 1 base, and 6 bases stayed unmatched. Germline V CDR1 and CDR2: SGHRS, YFSETQ. The CDR3 consists of 16 residues.

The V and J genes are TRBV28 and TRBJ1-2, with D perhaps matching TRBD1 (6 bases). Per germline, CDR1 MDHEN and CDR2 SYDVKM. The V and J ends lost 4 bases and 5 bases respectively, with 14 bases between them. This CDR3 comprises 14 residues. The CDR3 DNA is TGTGCCAGCAGTTCTACAGGGAGACTGTATGGCTACACCTTC. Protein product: CASSSTGRLYGYTF.

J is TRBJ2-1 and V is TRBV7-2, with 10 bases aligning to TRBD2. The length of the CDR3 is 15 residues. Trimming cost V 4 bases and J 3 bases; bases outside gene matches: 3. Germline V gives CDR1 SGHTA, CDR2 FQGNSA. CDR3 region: CASSYASGGYNEQFF. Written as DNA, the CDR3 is TGTGCCAGCAGCTATGCTAGCGGGGGCTACAATGAGCAGTTCTTC.

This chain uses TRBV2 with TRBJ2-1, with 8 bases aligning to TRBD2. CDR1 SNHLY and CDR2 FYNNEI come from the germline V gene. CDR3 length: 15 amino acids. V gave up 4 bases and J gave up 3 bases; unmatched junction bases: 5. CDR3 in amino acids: CASSVSSGGYNEQFF. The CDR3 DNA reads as TGTGCCAGCAGTGTTAGCAGCGGGGGCTACAATGAGCAGTTCTTC. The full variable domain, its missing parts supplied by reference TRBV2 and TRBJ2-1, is EPEVTQTPSHQVTQMGQEVILRCVPISNHLYFYWYRQILGQKVEFLVSFYNNEISEKSEIFDDQFSVERPDGSNFTLKIRSTKLEDSAMYFCASSVSSGGYNEQFFGPGTRLTVL.

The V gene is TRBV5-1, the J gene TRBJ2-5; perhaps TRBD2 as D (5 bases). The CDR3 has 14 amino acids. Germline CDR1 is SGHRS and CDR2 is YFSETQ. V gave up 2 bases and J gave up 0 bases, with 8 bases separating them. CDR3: CASSFGSDQETQYF. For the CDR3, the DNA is TGCGCCAGCAGCTTCGGTAGCGACCAAGAGACCCAGTACTTC.

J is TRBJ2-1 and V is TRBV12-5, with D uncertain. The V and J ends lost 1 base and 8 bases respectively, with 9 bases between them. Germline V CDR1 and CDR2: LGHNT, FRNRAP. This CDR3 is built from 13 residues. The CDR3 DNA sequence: TGTGCTAGTGGTTTGGACGCTGTAGATGAGCAGTTCTTC. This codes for CASGLDAVDEQFF.

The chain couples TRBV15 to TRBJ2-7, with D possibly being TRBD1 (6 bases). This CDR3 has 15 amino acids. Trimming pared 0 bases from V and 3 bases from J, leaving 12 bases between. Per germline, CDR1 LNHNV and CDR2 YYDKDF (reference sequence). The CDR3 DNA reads TGTGCCACCAGCAGAGATCGGGGCAGGGGCTACGAGCAGTACTTC. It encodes CATSRDRGRGYEQYF.

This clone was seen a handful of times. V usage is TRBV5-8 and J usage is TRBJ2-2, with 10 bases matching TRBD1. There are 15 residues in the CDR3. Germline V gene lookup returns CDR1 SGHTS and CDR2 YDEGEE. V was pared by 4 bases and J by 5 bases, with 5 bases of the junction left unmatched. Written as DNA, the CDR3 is TGTGCCAGCAGCCCAGGGACAGGGGAGACCGGGGAGCTGTTTTTT. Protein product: CASSPGTGETGELFF.

CDR3 in amino acids: CASSGEGANYGYTF. CDR3 nucleotide sequence: TGTGCCAGCAGTGGGGAGGGCGCTAACTATGGCTACACCTTC. The V call is TRBV7-8, the J call TRBJ1-2; D is unclear. The V end lost 6 bases, the J end lost 0 bases, and 11 bases lay between the germline ends. This CDR3 has 14 residues. The germline gives CDR1 SGHVS, CDR2 FQNEAQ. The whole variable domain, remainder taken from reference TRBV7-8 and TRBJ1-2, is GAGVSQSPRYKVAKRGQDVALRCDPISGHVSLFWYQQALGQGPEFLTYFQNEAQLDKSGLPSDRFFAERPEGSVSTLKIQRTQQEDSAVYLCASSGEGANYGYTFGSGTRLTVV.

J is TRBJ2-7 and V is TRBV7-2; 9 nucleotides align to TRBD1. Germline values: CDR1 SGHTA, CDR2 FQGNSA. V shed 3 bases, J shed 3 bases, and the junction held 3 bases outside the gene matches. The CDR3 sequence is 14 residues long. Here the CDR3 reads CASSFLTGGYEQYF. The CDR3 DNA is TGTGCCAGCAGCTTCTTGACAGGGGGCTACGAGCAGTACTTC.

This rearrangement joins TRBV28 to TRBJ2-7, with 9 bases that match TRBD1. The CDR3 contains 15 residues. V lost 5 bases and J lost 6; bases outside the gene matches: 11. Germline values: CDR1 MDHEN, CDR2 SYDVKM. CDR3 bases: TGTGCCAGCAGTCCCGGGACAGGGCGTTCGGGCGAGCAGTACTTC. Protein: CASSPGTGRSGEQYF.

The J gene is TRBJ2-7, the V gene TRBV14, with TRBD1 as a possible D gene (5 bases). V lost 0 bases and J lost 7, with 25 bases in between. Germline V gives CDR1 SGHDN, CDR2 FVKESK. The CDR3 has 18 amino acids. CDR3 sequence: CASSQDPGRGPLSSEQYF. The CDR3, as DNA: TGTGCCAGCAGCCAAGATCCGGGTAGGGGCCCCCTCTCTTCGGAGCAGTACTTC.

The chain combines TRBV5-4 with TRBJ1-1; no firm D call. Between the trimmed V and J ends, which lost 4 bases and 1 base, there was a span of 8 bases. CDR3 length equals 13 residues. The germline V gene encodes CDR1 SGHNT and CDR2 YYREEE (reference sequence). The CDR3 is CASSQTENTEAFF. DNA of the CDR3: TGTGCCAGCAGCCAAACAGAGAACACTGAAGCTTTCTTT.

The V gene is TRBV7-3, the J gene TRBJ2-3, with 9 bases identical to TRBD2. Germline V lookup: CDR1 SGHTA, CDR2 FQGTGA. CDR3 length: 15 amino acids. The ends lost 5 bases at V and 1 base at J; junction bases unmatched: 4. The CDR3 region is CASSNPSGGTDTQYF. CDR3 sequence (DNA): TGTGCCAGCAGCAACCCTAGCGGGGGCACAGATACGCAGTATTTT.

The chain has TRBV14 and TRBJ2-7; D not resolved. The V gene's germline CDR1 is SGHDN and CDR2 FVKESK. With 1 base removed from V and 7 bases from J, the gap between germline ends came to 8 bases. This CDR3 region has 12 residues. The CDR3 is CASSQGNLEQYF. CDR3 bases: TGTGCCAGCAGCCAAGGAAACCTAGAGCAGTACTTC. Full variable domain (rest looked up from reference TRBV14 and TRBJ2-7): EAGVTQFPSHSVIEKGQTVTLRCDPISGHDNLYWYRRVMGKEIKFLLHFVKESKQDESGMPNNRFLAERTGGTYSTLKVQPAELEDSGVYFCASSQGNLEQYFGPGTRLTVT.

The CDR3 is CASSLGGQVLDEQYF. CDR3 DNA: TGTGCCAGCAGCTTGGGGGGACAGGTATTGGACGAGCAGTACTTC. V usage is TRBV7-8 and J usage is TRBJ2-7; 8 bases align to TRBD1. This CDR3 region has 15 residues. Germline V gene sequence: CDR1 SGHVS, CDR2 FQNEAQ. The V gene end was trimmed by 3 bases and the J gene end by 5 bases; junction bases not matched to a gene: 9.

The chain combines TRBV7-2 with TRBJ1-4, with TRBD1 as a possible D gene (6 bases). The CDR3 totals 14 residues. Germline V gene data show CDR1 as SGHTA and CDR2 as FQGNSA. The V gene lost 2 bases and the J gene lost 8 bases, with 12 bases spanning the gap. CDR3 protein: CASSLSGQGEKLFF. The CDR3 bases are TGTGCCAGCAGCTTATCGGGGCAGGGGGAAAAACTGTTTTTT. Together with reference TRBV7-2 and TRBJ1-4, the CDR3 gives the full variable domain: GAGVSQSPSNKVTEKGKDVELRCDPISGHTALYWYRQSLGQGLEFLIYFQGNSAPDKSGLPSDRFSAERTGGSVSTLTIQRTQQEDSAVYLCASSLSGQGEKLFFGSGTQLSVL.

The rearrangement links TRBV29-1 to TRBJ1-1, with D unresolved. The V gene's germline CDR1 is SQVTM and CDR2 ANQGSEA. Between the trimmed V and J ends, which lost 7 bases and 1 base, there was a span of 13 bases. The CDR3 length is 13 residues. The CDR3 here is CSADRAGNTEAFF. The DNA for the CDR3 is TGCAGCGCCGACCGAGCAGGGAACACTGAAGCTTTCTTT.

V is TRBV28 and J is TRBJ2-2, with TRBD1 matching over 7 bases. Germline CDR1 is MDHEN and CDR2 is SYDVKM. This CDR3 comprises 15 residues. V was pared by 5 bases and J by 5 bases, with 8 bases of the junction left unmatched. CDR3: CASSLEARGTGELFF. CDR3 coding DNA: TGTGCCAGCAGTCTGGAGGCCAGGGGGACCGGGGAGCTGTTTTTT.

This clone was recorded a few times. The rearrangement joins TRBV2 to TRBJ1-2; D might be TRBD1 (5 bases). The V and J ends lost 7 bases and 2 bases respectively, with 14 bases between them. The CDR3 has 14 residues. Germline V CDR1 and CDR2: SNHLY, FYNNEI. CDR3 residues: CASKWGRENYGYTF. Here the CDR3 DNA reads TGTGCCAGCAAATGGGGGAGGGAAAACTATGGCTACACCTTC. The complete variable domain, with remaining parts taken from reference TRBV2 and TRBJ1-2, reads EPEVTQTPSHQVTQMGQEVILRCVPISNHLYFYWYRQILGQKVEFLVSFYNNEISEKSEIFDDQFSVERPDGSNFTLKIRSTKLEDSAMYFCASKWGRENYGYTFGSGTRLTVV.

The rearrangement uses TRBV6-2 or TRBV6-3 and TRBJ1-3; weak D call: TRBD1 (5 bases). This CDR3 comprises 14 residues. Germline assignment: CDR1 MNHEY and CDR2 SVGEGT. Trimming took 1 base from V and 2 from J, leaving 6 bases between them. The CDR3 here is CASSYWTTGNTIYF. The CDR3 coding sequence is TGTGCCAGCAGTTACTGGACAACTGGAAACACCATATATTTT.

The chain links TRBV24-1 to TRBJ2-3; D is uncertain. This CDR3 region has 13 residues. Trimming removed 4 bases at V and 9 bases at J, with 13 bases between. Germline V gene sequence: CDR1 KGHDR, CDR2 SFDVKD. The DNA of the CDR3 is TGTGCCACCAGTGAGCCTGAGGTCCCCACGCAGTATTTT. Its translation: CATSEPEVPTQYF.

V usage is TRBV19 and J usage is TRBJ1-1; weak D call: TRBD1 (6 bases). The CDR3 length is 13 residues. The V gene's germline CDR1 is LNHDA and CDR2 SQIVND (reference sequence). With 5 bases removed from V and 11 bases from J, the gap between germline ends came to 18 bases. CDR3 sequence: CASSQGSSTTAFF. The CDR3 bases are TGTGCCAGTAGTCAGGGGTCCTCAACCACCGCTTTCTTT.

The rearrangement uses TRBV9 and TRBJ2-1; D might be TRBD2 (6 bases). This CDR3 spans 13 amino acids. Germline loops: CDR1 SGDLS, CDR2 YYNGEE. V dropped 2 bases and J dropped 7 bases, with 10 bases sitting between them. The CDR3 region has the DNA TGTGCCAGCAGCGTTCGCGGGGTTAATGAGCAGTTCTTC. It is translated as CASSVRGVNEQFF.

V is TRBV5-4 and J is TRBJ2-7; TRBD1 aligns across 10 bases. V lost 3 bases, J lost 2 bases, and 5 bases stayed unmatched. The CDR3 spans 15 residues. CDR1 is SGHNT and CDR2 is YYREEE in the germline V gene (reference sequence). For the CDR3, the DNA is TGTGCCAGCAGCTGGACCGGGACAGGGGCCTACGAGCAGTACTTC. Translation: CASSWTGTGAYEQYF.

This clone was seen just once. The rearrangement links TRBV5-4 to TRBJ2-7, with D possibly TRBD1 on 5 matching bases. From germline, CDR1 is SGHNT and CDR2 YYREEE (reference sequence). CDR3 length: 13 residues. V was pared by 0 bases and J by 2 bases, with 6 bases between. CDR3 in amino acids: CASSLGTTYEQYF. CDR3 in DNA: TGTGCCAGCAGCTTGGGGACAACCTACGAGCAGTACTTC.

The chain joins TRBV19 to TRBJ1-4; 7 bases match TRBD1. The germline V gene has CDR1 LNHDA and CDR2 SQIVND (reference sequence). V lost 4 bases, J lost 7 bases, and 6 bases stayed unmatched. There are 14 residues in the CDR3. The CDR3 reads CASSTQGDLEKLFF. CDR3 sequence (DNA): TGTGCCAGTAGTACGCAGGGGGATCTTGAAAAACTGTTTTTT.